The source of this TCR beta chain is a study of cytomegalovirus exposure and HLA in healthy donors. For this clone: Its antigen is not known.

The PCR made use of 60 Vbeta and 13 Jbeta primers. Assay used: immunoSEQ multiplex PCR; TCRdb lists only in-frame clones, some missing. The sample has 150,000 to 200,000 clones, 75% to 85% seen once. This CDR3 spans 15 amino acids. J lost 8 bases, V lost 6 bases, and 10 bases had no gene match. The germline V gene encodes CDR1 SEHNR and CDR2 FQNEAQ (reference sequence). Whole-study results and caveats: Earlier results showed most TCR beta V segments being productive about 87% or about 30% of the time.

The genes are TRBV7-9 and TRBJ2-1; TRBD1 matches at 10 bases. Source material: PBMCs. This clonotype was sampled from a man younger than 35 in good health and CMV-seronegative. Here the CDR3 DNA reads TGTGCCAGCAGTCTCCGACAGGGGGCGCGGGATGAGCAGTTCTTC. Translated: CASSLRQGARDEQFF.